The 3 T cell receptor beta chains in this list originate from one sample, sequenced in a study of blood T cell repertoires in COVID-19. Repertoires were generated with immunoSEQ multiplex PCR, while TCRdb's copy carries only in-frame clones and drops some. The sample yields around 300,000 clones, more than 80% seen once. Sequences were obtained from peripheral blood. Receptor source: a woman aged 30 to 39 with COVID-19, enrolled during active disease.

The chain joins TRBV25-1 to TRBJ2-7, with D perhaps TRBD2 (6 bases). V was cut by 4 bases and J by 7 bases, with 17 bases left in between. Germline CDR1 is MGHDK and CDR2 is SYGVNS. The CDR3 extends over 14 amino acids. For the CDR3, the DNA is TGTGCCAGCAGTGTCCTCGGAGGGTCCTGGGAGCAGTACTTC. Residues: CASSVLGGSWEQYF.

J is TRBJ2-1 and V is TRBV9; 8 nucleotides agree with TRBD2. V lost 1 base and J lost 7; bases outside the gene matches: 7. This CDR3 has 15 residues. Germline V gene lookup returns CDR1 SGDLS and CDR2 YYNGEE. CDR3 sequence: CASSVRSGSGNEQFF. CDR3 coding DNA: TGTGCCAGCAGCGTAAGGAGCGGGAGCGGTAATGAGCAGTTCTTC. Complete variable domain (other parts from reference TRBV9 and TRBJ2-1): DSGVTQTPKHLITATGQRVTLRCSPRSGDLSVYWYQQSLDQGLQFLIQYYNGEERAKGNILERFSAQQFPDLHSELNLSSLELGDSALYFCASSVRSGSGNEQFFGPGTRLTVL.

CDR3 in DNA: TGTGCCAGCAGCGTATGGCCGGGACTAGCGGGTCCCTACAATGAGCAGTTCTTC. This codes for CASSVWPGLAGPYNEQFF. The chain recombines TRBV7-9 with TRBJ2-1, with 12 nucleotides matching TRBD2. V trimming: 5 bases; J trimming: 2 bases; junction bases outside the gene matches: 10. Germline V gene data show CDR1 as SEHNR and CDR2 as FQNEAQ (reference sequence). The CDR3 length is 18 residues.